This T cell receptor beta chain stems from a study of Graves' ophthalmopathy and Graves' hyperthyroidism. This clonotype was detected many times. Amplification of the TCR beta CDR3 regions used RNA transcripts (as template). Amplification began with first-round RT-PCR using HTBI primers, then second-round multiplex PCR was performed. TCRdb reprocessed the multiplex PCR reads with MiXCR, giving one entry per CDR3 protein. Among about 550,000 distinct CDR3 sequences listed, under 45% were seen once. CDR3 length equals 15 residues. V was shortened by 2 bases and J by 2 bases, with 9 bases between the two germline ends. Germline CDR1 SNHLY, CDR2 FYNNEI.

The rearrangement uses TRBV2 and TRBJ2-2; D unclear. The clonotype originates from an adult man with Graves' hyperthyroidism. Sequences were obtained from peripheral blood or thyroid tissue (not recorded which). This CDR3 reads CASSERVANTGELFF. The CDR3 DNA reads TGTGCCAGCAGTGAACGGGTTGCTAACACCGGGGAGCTGTTTTTT.